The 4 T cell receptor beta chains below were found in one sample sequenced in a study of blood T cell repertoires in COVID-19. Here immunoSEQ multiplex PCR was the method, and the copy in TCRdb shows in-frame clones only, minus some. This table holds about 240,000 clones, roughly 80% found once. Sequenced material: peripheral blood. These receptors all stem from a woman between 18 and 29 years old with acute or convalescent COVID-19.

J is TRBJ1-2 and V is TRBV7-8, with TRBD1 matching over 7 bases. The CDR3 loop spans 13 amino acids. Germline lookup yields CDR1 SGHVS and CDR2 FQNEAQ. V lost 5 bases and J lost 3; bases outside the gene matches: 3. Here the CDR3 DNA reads TGTGCCAGCAGCCCAGGGACAGACTATGGCTACACCTTC. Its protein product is CASSPGTDYGYTF. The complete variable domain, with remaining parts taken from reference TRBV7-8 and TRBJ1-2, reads GAGVSQSPRYKVAKRGQDVALRCDPISGHVSLFWYQQALGQGPEFLTYFQNEAQLDKSGLPSDRFFAERPEGSVSTLKIQRTQQEDSAVYLCASSPGTDYGYTFGSGTRLTVV.

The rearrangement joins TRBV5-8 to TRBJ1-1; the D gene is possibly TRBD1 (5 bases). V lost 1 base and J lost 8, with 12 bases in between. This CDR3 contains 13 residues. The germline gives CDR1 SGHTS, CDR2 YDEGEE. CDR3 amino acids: CASSLYGGSEAFF. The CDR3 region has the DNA TGTGCCAGCAGCTTGTATGGGGGGAGCGAAGCTTTCTTT.

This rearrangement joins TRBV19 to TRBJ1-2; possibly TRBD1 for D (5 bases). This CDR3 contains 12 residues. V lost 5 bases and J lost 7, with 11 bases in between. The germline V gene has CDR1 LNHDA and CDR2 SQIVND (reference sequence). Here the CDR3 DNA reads TGTGCCAGTAGTCCGGGGGTCGGTGGCTACACCTTC. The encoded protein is CASSPGVGGYTF.

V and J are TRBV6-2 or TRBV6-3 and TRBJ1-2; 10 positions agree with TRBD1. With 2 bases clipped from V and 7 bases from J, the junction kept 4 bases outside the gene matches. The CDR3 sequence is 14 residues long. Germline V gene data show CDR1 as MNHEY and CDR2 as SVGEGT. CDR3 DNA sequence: TGTGCCAGCAGTTACGGGACAGGGGCTGGTGGCTACACCTTC. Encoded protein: CASSYGTGAGGYTF.